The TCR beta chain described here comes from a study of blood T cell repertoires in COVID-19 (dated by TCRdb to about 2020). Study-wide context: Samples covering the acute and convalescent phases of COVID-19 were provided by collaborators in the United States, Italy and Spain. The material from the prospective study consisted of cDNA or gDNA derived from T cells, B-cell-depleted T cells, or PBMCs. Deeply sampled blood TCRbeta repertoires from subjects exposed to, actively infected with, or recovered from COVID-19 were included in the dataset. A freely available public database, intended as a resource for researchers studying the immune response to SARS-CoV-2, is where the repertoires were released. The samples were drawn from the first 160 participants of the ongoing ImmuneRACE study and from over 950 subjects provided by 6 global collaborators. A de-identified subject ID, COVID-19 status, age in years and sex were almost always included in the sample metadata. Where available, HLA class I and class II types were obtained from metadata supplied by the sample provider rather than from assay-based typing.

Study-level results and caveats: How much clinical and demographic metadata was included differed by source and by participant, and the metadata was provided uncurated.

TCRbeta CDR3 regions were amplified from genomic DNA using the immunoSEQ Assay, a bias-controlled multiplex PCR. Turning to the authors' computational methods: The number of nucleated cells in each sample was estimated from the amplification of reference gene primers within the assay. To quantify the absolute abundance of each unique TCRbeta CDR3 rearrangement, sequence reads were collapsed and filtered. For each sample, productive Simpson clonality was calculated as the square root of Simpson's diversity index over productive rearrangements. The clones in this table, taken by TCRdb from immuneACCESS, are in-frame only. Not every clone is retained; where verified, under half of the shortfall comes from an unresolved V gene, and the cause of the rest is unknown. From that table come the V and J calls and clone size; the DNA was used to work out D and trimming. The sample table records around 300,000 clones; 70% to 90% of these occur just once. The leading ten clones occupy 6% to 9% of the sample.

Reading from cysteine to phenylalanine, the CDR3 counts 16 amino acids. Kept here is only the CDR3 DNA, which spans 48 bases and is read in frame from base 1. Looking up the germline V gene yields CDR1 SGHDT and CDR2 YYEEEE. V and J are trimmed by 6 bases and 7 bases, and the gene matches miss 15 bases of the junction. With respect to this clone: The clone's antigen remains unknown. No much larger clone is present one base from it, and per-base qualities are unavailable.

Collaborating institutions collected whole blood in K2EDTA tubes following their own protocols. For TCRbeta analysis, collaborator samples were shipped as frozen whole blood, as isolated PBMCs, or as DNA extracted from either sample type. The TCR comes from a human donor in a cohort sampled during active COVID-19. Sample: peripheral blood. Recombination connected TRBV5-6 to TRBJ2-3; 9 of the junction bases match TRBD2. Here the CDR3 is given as CASTARWSGGPHTQYF. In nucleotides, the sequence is TGTGCCAGCACAGCCAGGTGGAGCGGGGGGCCACATACGCAGTATTTT.